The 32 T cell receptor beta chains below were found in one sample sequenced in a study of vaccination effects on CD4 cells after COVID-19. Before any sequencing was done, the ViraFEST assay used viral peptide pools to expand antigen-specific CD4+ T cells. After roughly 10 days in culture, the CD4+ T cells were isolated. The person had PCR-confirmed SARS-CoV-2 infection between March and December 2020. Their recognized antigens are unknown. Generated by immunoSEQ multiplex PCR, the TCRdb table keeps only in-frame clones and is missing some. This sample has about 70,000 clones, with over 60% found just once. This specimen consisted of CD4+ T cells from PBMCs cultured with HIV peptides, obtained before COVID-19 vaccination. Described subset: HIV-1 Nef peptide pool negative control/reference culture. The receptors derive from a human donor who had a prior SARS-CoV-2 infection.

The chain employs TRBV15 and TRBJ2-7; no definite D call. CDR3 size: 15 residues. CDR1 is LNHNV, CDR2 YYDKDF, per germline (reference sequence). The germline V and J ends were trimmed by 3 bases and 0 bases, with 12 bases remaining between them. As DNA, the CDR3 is TGTGCCACCAGCAGGGCCCGCACAAGCTCCTACGAGCAGTACTTC. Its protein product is CATSRARTSSYEQYF.

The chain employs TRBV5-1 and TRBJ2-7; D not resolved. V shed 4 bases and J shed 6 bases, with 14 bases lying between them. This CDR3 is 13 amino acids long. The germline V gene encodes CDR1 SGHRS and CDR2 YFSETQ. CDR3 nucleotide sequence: TGCGCCAGCAGCCAACCGACAATGGGCGAGCAGTACTTC. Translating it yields CASSQPTMGEQYF.

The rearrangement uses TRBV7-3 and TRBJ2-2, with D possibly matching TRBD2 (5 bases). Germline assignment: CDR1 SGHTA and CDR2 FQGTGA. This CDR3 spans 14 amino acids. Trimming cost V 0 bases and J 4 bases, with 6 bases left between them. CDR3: CASSLTGSTGELFF. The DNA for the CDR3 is TGTGCCAGCAGCTTAACGGGGAGCACCGGGGAGCTGTTTTTT.

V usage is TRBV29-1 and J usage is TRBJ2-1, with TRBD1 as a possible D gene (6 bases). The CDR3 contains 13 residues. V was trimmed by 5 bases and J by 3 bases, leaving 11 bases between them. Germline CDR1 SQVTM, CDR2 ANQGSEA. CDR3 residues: CSVQDSHYNEQFF. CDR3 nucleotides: TGCAGCGTTCAGGACAGCCACTACAATGAGCAGTTCTTC.

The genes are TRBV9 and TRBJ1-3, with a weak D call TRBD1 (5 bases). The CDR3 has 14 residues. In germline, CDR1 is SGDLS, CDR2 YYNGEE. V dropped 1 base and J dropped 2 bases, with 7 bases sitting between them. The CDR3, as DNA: TGTGCCAGCAGCGTAATAGGGGCTGGAAACACCATATATTTT. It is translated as CASSVIGAGNTIYF. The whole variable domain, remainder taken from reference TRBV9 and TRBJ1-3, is DSGVTQTPKHLITATGQRVTLRCSPRSGDLSVYWYQQSLDQGLQFLIQYYNGEERAKGNILERFSAQQFPDLHSELNLSSLELGDSALYFCASSVIGAGNTIYFGEGSWLTVV.

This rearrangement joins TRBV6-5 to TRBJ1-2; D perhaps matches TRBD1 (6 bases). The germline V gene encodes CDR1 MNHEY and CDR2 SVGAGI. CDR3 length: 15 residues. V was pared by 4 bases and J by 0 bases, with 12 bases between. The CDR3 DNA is TGTGCCAGCAGTTCGACAGGATTGACTAACTATGGCTACACCTTC. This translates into CASSSTGLTNYGYTF.

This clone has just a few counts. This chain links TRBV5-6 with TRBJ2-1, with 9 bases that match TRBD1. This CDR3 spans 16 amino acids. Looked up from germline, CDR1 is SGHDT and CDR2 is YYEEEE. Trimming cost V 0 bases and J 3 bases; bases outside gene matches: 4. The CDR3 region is CASSLGSGQGYNEQFF. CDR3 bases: TGTGCCAGCAGCTTGGGATCGGGACAGGGCTACAATGAGCAGTTCTTC.

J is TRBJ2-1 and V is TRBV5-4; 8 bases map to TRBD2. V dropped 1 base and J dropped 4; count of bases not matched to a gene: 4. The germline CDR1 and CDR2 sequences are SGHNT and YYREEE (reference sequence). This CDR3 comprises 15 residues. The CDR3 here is CASSLSLAEYNEQFF. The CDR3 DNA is TGTGCCAGCAGCTTGTCACTAGCGGAGTACAATGAGCAGTTCTTC.

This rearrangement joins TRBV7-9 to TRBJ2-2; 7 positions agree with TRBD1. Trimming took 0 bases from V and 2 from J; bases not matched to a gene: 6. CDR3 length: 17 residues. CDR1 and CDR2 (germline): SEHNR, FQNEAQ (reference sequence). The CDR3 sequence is CASSLALRTGNTGELFF. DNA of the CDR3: TGTGCCAGCAGCTTAGCGCTCAGGACAGGAAACACCGGGGAGCTGTTTTTT.

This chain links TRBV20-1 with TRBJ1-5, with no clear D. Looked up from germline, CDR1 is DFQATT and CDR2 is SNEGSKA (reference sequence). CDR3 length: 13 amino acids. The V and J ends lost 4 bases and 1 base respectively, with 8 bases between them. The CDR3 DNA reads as TGCAGTGCTAATGAGGACAGCAATCAGCCCCAGCATTTT. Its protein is CSANEDSNQPQHF.

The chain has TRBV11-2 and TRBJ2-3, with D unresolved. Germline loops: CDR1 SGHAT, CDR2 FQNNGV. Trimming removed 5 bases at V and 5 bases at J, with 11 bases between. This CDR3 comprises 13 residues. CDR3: CASSGRSLDTQYF. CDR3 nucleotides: TGTGCCAGCAGCGGTCGTTCATTAGATACGCAGTATTTT.

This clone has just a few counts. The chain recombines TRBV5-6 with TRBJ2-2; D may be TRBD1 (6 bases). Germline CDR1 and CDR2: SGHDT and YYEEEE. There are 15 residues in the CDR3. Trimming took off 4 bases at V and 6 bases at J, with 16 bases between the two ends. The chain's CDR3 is CASSLTGNAAGELFF. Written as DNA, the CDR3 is TGTGCCAGCAGCCTTACAGGGAATGCGGCCGGGGAGCTGTTTTTT.

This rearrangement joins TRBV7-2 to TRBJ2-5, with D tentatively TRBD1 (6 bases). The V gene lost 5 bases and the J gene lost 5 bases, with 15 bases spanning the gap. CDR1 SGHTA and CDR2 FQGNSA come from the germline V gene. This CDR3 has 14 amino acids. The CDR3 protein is CASSPSGGRETQYF. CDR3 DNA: TGTGCCAGCAGCCCGAGTGGGGGCAGGGAGACCCAGTACTTC.

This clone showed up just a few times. Here the CDR3 reads CASSLARNSPLHF. The CDR3 coding sequence is TGTGCCAGCAGCCTGGCTCGGAATTCACCCCTCCACTTT. J is TRBJ1-6 and V is TRBV7-3; D is ambiguous. Germline CDR1 and CDR2: SGHTA and FQGTGA. V was clipped by 5 bases and J by 7 bases, with 9 bases between them. The CDR3 has 13 residues.

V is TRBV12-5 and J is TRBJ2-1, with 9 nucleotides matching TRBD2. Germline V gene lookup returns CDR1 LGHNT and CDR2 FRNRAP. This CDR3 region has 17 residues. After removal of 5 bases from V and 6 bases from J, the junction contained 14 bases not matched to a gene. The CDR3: CASGVRYLSSGINEQFF. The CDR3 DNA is TGTGCTAGTGGTGTAAGGTATTTGTCTAGCGGGATCAATGAGCAGTTCTTC.

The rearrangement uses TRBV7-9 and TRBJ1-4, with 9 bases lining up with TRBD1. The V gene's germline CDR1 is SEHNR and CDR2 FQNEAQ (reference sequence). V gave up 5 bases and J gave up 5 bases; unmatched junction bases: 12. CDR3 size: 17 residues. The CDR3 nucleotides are TGTGCCAGCAGCCTGGGACAGGGCCGGGGTTCGAATGAAAAACTGTTTTTT. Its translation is CASSLGQGRGSNEKLFF.

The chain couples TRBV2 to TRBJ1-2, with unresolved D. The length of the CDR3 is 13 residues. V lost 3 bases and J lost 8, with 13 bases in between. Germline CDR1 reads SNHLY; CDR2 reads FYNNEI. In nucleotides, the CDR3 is TGTGCCAGCAGTGAGCTCTTGGGTGGGGGCTACACCTTC. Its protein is CASSELLGGGYTF.

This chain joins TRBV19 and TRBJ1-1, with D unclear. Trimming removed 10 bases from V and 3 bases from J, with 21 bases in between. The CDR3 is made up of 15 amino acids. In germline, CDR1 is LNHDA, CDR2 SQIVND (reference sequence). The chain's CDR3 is CATSPPKSLDTEAFF. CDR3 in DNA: TGTGCCACCTCGCCTCCGAAGTCTCTCGACACTGAAGCTTTCTTT.

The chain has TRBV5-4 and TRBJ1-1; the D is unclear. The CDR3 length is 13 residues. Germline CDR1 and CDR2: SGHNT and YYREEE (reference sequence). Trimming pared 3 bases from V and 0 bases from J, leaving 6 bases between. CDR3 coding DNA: TGTGCCAGCAGCTCCGGGCTGAACACTGAAGCTTTCTTT. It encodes CASSSGLNTEAFF.

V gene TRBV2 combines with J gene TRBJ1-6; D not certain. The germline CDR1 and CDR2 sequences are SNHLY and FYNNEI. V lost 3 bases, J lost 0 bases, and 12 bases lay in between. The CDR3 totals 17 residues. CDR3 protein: CASSEVGGSSYNSPLHF. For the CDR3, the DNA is TGTGCCAGCAGTGAGGTTGGCGGCAGCTCCTATAATTCACCCCTCCACTTT.

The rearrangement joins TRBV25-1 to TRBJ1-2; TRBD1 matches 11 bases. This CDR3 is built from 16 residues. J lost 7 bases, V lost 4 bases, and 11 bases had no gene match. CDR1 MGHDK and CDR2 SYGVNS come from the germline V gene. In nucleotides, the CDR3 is TGTGCCAGCAGTGGGCCCGGGACAGGGGGAATAGGTGGCTACACCTTC. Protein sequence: CASSGPGTGGIGGYTF.

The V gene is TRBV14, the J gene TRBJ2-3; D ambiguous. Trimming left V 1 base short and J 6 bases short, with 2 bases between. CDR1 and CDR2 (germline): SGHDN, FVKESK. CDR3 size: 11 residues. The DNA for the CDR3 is TGTGCCAGCAGCCAAGCGGATACGCAGTATTTT. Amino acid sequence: CASSQADTQYF.

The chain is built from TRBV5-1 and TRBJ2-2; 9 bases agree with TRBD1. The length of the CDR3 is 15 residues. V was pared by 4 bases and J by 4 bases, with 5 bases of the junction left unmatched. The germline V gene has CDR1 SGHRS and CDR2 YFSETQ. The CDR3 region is CASSQGQGITGELFF. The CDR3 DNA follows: TGCGCCAGCAGCCAGGGACAGGGAATCACCGGGGAGCTGTTTTTT.

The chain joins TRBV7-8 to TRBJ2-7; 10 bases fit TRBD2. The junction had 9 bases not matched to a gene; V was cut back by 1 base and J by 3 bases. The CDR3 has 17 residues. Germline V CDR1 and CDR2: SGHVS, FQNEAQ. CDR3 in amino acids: CASSLGRSGGASYEQYF. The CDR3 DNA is TGTGCCAGCAGCTTAGGTCGGAGCGGGGGGGCAAGCTACGAGCAGTACTTC. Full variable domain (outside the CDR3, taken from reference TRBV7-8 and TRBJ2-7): GAGVSQSPRYKVAKRGQDVALRCDPISGHVSLFWYQQALGQGPEFLTYFQNEAQLDKSGLPSDRFFAERPEGSVSTLKIQRTQQEDSAVYLCASSLGRSGGASYEQYFGPGTRLTVT.

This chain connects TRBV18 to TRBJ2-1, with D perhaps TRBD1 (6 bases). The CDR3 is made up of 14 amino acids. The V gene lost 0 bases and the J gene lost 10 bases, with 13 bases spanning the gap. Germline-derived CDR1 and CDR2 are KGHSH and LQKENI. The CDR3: CASSPPMGALEQFF. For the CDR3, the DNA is TGTGCCAGCTCACCACCAATGGGGGCGTTGGAGCAGTTCTTC. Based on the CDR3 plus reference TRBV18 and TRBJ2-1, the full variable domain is NAGVMQNPRHLVRRRGQEARLRCSPMKGHSHVYWYRQLPEEGLKFMVYLQKENIIDESGMPKERFSAEFPKEGPSILRIQQVVRGDSAAYFCASSPPMGALEQFFGPGTRLTVL.

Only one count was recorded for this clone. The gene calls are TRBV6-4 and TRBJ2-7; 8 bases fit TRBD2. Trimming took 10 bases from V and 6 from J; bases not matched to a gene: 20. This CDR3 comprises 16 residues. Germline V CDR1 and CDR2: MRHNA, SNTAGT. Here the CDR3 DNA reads TGTGCCACCCAACTCGAGGGGGGGGCCGGGAGGGGCGAGCAGTACTTC. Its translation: CATQLEGGAGRGEQYF.

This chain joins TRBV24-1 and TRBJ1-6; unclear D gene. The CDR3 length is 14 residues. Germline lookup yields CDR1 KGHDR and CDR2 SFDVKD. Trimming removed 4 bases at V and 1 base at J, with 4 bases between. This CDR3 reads CATSEGSYNSPLHF. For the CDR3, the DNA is TGTGCCACCAGTGAGGGTTCCTATAATTCACCCCTCCACTTT.

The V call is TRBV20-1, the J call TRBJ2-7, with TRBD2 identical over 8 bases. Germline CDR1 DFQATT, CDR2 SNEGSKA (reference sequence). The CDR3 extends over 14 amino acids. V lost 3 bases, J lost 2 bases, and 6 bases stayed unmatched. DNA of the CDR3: TGCAGTGCTAGTTTAGCGGGGAGAACCTACGAGCAGTACTTC. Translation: CSASLAGRTYEQYF.

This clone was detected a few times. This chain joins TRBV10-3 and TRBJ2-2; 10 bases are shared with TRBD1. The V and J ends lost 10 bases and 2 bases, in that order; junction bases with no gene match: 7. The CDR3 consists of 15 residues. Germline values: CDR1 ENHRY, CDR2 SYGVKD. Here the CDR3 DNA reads TGTGCCACCGCCGGGACAGGGGTCAACACCGGGGAGCTGTTTTTT. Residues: CATAGTGVNTGELFF.

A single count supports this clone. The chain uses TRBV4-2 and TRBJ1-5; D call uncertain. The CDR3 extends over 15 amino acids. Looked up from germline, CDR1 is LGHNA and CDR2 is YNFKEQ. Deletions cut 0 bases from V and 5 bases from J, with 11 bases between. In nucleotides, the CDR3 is TGTGCCAGCAGCCAAGATCCTTGGATGGATCAGCCCCAGCATTTT. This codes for CASSQDPWMDQPQHF.

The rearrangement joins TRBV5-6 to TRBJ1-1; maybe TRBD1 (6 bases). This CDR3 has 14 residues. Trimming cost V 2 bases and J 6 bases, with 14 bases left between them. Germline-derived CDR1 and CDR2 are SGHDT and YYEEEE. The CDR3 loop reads CASSFVYRASEAFF. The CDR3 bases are TGTGCCAGCAGCTTTGTTTACAGGGCCTCTGAAGCTTTCTTT.

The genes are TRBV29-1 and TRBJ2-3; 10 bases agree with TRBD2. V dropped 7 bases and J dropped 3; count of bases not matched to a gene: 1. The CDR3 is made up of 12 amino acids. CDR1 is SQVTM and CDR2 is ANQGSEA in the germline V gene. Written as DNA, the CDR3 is TGCAGCGCAGCGGGGGGGACAGATACGCAGTATTTT. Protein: CSAAGGTDTQYF.